This T cell receptor beta chain was captured by sequencing in a study of CD8 T cells in Susac syndrome. Reverse transcription of roughly 0.5 to 1 ug RNA used random hexamers. TCRdb reprocessed the immunoSEQ multiplex PCR reads with MiXCR, giving one entry per CDR3 protein. The table has under 70,000 distinct CDR3 sequences, 95% seen once. The CDR3 is 15 amino acids. With 0 bases clipped from V and 6 bases from J, the junction kept 6 bases outside the gene matches. Germline V gene sequence: CDR1 MNHEY, CDR2 SVGAGI. The chain couples TRBV6-5 to TRBJ2-7; 9 bases map to TRBD1. The sample taken for sequencing was CD8+ T cells from PBMCs. The TCR comes from a human donor with Susac syndrome. The CDR3 region has the DNA TGTGCCAGCAGTTACTCGACGGACAGGGGCCGCGAGCAGTACTTC. Translation gives CASSYSTDRGREQYF.